The clone carrying this T cell receptor beta chain is a singleton in its sample. Its antigen is still unknown. The V gene's germline CDR1 is MDHEN and CDR2 SYDVKM. The CDR3 consists of 16 residues. V dropped 5 bases and J dropped 4; count of bases not matched to a gene: 8. As originally analysed: Filtering differed because ImmunoSEQ produced junction-only sequences that carried no quality scores. Here immunoSEQ multiplex PCR was the method, and the copy in TCRdb shows in-frame clones only, minus some. V and J calls and clone size are copied from that table; D and trimming were computed from the DNA. The data contain approximately 2,300,000 clones, under 95% of them singletons. This sample is drawn from a study of shared clonotypes between healthy human individuals. Study observations and caveats: What limited the represented genetic and exposure-history diversity was the small number of donors.

It was into CD45RA+ naive and CD45RA-negative memory subsets that the CD4+ cells were split. V gene TRBV28 combines with J gene TRBJ2-2; 9 bases align to TRBD1. The TCR comes from a man aged 18 to 30 in good health. Some clones in this sample may be carry-over from other donors' samples. Sequencing was carried out using naive CD4+ T cells from PBMCs. Subset: CD45RA+ positively selected. This CDR3 is CASSPGGTGTTGELFF. The DNA for the CDR3 is TGTGCCAGCAGTCCTGGCGGGACAGGGACCACCGGGGAGCTGTTTTTT. The variable domain in full, completed from reference TRBV28 and TRBJ2-2, reads DVKVTQSSRYLVKRTGEKVFLECVQDMDHENMFWYRQDPGLGLRLIYFSYDVKMKEKGDIPEGYSVSREKKERFSLILESASTNQTSMYLCASSPGGTGTTGELFFGEGSRLTVL.